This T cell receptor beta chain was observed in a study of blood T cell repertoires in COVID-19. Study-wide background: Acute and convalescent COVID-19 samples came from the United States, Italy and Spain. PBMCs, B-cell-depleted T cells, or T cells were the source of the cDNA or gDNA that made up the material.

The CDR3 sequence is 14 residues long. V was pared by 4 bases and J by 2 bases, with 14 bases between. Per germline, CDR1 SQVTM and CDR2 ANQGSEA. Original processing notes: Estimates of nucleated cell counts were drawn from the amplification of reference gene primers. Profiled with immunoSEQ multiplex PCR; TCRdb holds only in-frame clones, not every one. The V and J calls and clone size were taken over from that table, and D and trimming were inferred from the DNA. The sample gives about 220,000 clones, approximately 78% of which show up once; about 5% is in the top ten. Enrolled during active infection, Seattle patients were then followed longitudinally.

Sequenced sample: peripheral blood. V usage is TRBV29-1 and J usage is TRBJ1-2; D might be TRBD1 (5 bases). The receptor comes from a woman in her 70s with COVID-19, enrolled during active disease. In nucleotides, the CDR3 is TGCAGCGTTGCACCAAAGACAGCCAACTATGGCTACACCTTC. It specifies CSVAPKTANYGYTF.